These T cell receptor beta chains were read from a single sample in a study of response to subunit inactivated influenza vaccine. One entry per CDR3 protein, called by TCRdb with MiXCR from the RT-PCR reads. Of about 520,000 distinct CDR3 sequences listed, approximately 10% were seen once; the top ten hold less than 15%. The material was PBMCs from blood, obtained roughly 48 days after vaccination. Source of these receptors: a man in his forties or fifties who received an inactivated influenza vaccine. Each CDR3 is given without its conserved first and last residue. Each record gives: V gene, CDR3 length, CDR3 protein.

V gene: TRBV29-1
CDR3 length: 11
CDR3 protein: SVSGQGHEKLF

V gene: TRBV5-1
CDR3 length: 13
CDR3 protein: ASSERGAGTDTQY

V gene: TRBV5-1
CDR3 length: 13
CDR3 protein: ASTLWGGNTDTQY

V gene: TRBV5-1
CDR3 length: 18
CDR3 protein: ASSLAAYTGGTESTDTQY

V gene: TRBV13
CDR3 length: 12
CDR3 protein: ASSWGQRTGELF

V gene: TRBV12-3/TRBV12-4
CDR3 length: 13
CDR3 protein: ASSLIGLPNTEAF

V gene: TRBV7-2
CDR3 length: 11
CDR3 protein: ASSLDQRPEAF

V gene: TRBV2
CDR3 length: 13
CDR3 protein: ASSVFQWNTGELF

V gene: TRBV7-8
CDR3 length: 13
CDR3 protein: ASTARGRFQETQY

V gene: TRBV20-1
CDR3 length: 11
CDR3 protein: SAPSGNSYEQY

V gene: TRBV5-1
CDR3 length: 14
CDR3 protein: ASSASGTGSYNEQF

V gene: TRBV10-3
CDR3 length: 13
CDR3 protein: AIRPSGASYSPLH

V gene: TRBV7-2
CDR3 length: 14
CDR3 protein: ASSLVAGQLNEKLF

V gene: TRBV7-3
CDR3 length: 12
CDR3 protein: ASSLMGATDTQY

V gene: TRBV20-1
CDR3 length: 13
CDR3 protein: SARPGLRSAGELF

V gene: TRBV5-6
CDR3 length: 10
CDR3 protein: ASSLEGREQF

V gene: TRBV4-3
CDR3 length: 15
CDR3 protein: ASSQVLGQGITGELF

V gene: TRBV11-2
CDR3 length: 14
CDR3 protein: ASSLSGTKNTGELF

V gene: TRBV5-1
CDR3 length: 15
CDR3 protein: ASSLIPGGRSYNEQF

V gene: TRBV7-9
CDR3 length: 12
CDR3 protein: ASSSGTPADTQY

V gene: TRBV9
CDR3 length: 14
CDR3 protein: ASSPSGGSSYNEQF

V gene: TRBV6-5
CDR3 length: 13
CDR3 protein: ASSYYRDSSYEQY

V gene: TRBV6-1
CDR3 length: 12
CDR3 protein: ASSPGSYQETQY

V gene: TRBV9
CDR3 length: 13
CDR3 protein: ASSPGLIHVDTQY

V gene: TRBV6-2/TRBV6-3
CDR3 length: 13
CDR3 protein: ASNEGQRSTDTQY

V gene: TRBV7-9
CDR3 length: 12
CDR3 protein: ASSATSLTAPLH

V gene: TRBV5-1
CDR3 length: 14
CDR3 protein: ASSLGQGTGPYEQY

V gene: TRBV29-1
CDR3 length: 11
CDR3 protein: SVSDRAKNIQY

V gene: TRBV20-1
CDR3 length: 12
CDR3 protein: SASRGGGQETQY

V gene: TRBV6-5
CDR3 length: 13
CDR3 protein: ASSYISGGLREQY

V gene: TRBV7-8
CDR3 length: 13
CDR3 protein: ASSLWQGMGDTQY

V gene: TRBV20-1
CDR3 length: 12
CDR3 protein: SATAGGAYNEQF

V gene: TRBV10-3
CDR3 length: 11
CDR3 protein: AISVGTGDGYT

V gene: TRBV11-2
CDR3 length: 19
CDR3 protein: ASSLVGGGTGGTPTPYGYT

V gene: TRBV7-2
CDR3 length: 14
CDR3 protein: ASSSPGTGDQETQY